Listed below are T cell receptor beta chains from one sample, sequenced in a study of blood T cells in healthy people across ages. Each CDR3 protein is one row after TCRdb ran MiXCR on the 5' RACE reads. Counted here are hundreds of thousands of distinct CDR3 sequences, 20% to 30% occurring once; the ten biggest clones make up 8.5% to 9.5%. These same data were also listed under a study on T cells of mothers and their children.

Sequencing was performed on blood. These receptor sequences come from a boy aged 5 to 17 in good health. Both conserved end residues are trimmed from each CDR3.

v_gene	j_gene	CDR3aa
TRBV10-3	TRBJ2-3	AISGRDTYTDTQY
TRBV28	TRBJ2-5	ASRKARLEETQY
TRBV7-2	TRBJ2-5	ASSHSGSQETQY
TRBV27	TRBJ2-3	ASSLFWAQANTDTQY
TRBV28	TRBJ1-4	ASSSQGGTNEKLF
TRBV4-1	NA	ASSQGGVSGAEETQY
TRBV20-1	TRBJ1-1	SARAVNTEAF
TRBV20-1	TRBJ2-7	SARVGKTNYYSSYEQY
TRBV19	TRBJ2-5	ASSTWDKETQY
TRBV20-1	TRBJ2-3	SAHEGRGPSGTDTQY
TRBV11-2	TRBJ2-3	ASSLDRAGGE
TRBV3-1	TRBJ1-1	ASSQDWGPEAF
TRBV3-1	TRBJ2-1	ASTPSSYNEQF
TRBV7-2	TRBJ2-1	ASSLEAPTSLVYNEQF
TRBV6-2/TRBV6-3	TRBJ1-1	ASNPGHLFGGAF
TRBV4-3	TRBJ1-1	ASSQVGPTEAF
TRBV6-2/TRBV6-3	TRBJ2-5	ATTSGGRETQY
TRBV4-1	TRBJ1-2	ASSLQPDRGQDGYT
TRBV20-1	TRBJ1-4	SARPIVGGDEKLF
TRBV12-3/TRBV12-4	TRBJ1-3	ASSGYRASSGNTIY